The sequence of this TCR beta chain was determined in a study of early T cells in non-severe SARS-CoV-2 infection. Study details: The chains were unpaired, and the sequenced material was bulk RNA from unsorted whole blood.

The study's findings and limits: A preference for anti-spike CD8 responses marked VDJdb matching, which missed private and CD4 specificities.

Attachment of unique molecular identifiers to individual cDNA molecules was performed. Using its own MiXCR run on the 5' RACE reads, TCRdb lists one record per CDR3 protein. The sample consists of about 63,000 distinct CDR3 sequences, over 10% of them appearing once. This clonotype was counted many times. Its target is not known. The sequence came from an adult who was a healthcare worker with PCR-confirmed SARS-CoV-2 infection or an uninfected control (not recorded which). The sample was whole blood.

CDR3: CASSLRTGEGETQYF. CDR3 sequence (DNA): TGTGCCAGCAGCTTACGGACAGGGGAAGGAGAGACCCAGTACTTC. The chain is built from TRBV7-9 and TRBJ2-5; 9 nucleotides line up with TRBD1. Trimming cost V 2 bases and J 4 bases; bases outside gene matches: 5. The CDR3 covers 15 residues. CDR1 is SEHNR and CDR2 is FQNEAQ in the germline V gene (reference sequence).